This T cell receptor beta chain was documented in a study of blood T cell repertoires in COVID-19. Whole-study context: The analysed material was cDNA or gDNA that came from T cells, B-cell-depleted T cells, or PBMCs.

Libraries were prepared by immunoSEQ multiplex PCR; TCRdb keeps only in-frame clonotypes and omits some of them. The table records approximately 100,000 clones, about 90% of them present only once. V gave up 0 bases and J gave up 5 bases, with 12 bases separating them. The CDR3 has 15 amino acids. CDR1 and CDR2 from the germline V gene are SGHRS and YFSETQ. The J gene is TRBJ2-1, the V gene TRBV5-1; no definite D call. The sequenced sample was peripheral blood. The source of this sequence is a human donor with COVID-19, enrolled during active disease. The donor label of this sample is uncertain. In nucleotides, the CDR3 is TGCGCCAGCAGCTTGGTGGCAGATAGCAACAATGAGCAGTTCTTC. It codes for CASSLVADSNNEQFF.